This T cell receptor beta chain derives from a study of T-cell memory formation after mild COVID-19. A single record per CDR3 protein comes from TCRdb applying MiXCR to the 5' RACE reads. In the table there are just under 550,000 distinct CDR3 sequences, over 20% of which are singletons. Study-wide results and caveats: Pre-infection memory held some responding clones, suggesting pre-existing cross-reactive T cells responded.

A remark on this clonotype: Its antigen is currently unknown.

Sequenced input: PBMCs or a T cell subset sorted from them (not recorded which). The TCR sequence derives from an adult woman who had mild COVID-19 (a few samples of this study predate the infection). Cell type and time point are not known.

As DNA, the CDR3 is TGTGCCAGCAGTGCGTTCCTAGCCAAAAACATTCAGTACTTC. It specifies CASSAFLAKNIQYF. The chain is built from TRBV2 and TRBJ2-4; no definite D call. The CDR3 has 14 residues. V lost 4 bases and J 0 bases, leaving 7 bases between the germline ends. Per the germline V gene, CDR1 is SNHLY and CDR2 is FYNNEI.